Listed below are T cell receptor beta chains from one sample, sequenced in a study of Ad26.COV2.S vaccination and SARS-CoV-2 variants. The table came from immunoSEQ multiplex PCR; TCRdb's copy has only in-frame clones and leaves some out. The table shows 300,000 to 400,000 clones, with around 87% occurring only once. Sequenced material: peripheral blood, taken in a trial of Ad26.COV2.S vaccine versus placebo. Receptor source: a person aged 18-65 years who received the Ad26.COV2.S COVID-19 vaccine or a placebo. Each CDR3 is given with its conserved first and last residue. D genes are given only for firm matches. Clone size appears in some rows only: once, few, many, or a class for an expanded clone.

J | D | size | V | CDR3 | DNA
TRBJ2-1 | TRBD1 | NA | TRBV11-2 | CASRPRDRDLRDEQFF | TGTGCCAGCAGACCGAGGGACAGGGACCTTAGGGATGAGCAGTTCTTC
TRBJ2-7 | NA | few | TRBV6-2/TRBV6-3 | CASSYEGQLPSSYEQYF | TGTGCCAGCAGTTACGAGGGGCAGTTGCCGAGCTCCTACGAGCAGTACTTC
TRBJ1-1 | TRBD1 | NA | TRBV29-1 | CSVTPGQGFAFF | TGCAGCGTTACACCGGGACAGGGTTTTGCTTTCTTT
TRBJ1-5 | TRBD1 | NA | TRBV9 | CASSVSGGAGQPQHF | TGTGCCAGCAGCGTATCAGGGGGCGCAGGACAGCCCCAGCATTTT
TRBJ2-7 | NA | NA | TRBV3-1/TRBV3-2 | CASSQDKGSGEQYF | TGTGCCAGCAGCCAAGATAAGGGCTCTGGGGAGCAGTACTTC
TRBJ2-1 | NA | NA | TRBV12-5 | CASGLDPGARGEQFF | TGTGCTAGTGGTTTGGACCCCGGGGCGCGGGGTGAGCAGTTCTTC
TRBJ2-1 | NA | NA | TRBV5-1 | CASSLTPTNEQFF | TGCGCCAGCAGCTTGACTCCCACAAATGAGCAGTTCTTC
TRBJ2-1 | NA | NA | TRBV12-3/TRBV12-4 | CASRPTSYEQFF | TGTGCCAGCCGTCCAACTAGCTATGAGCAGTTCTTC
TRBJ2-2 | TRBD2 | once | TRBV7-6 | CASSLSAGVTGELFF | TGTGCCAGCAGCTTATCAGCGGGGGTTACCGGGGAGCTGTTTTTT
TRBJ2-7 | TRBD1 | few | TRBV5-6 | CASSFGQGPYEQYF | TGTGCCAGCAGCTTCGGACAGGGACCCTACGAGCAGTACTTC
TRBJ1-2 | TRBD1 | NA | TRBV3-1/TRBV3-2 | CASSPRDRGPGYTF | TGTGCCAGCAGCCCCCGGGACAGGGGGCCTGGCTACACCTTC
TRBJ1-2 | NA | NA | TRBV3-1/TRBV3-2 | CASSQNTGTSHGYTF | TGTGCCAGCAGCCAAAACACCGGGACGTCCCATGGCTACACCTTC
TRBJ2-3 | NA | NA | TRBV18 | CASSPLGSDTQYF | TGTGCCAGCTCACCTCTGGGCTCAGATACGCAGTATTTT
TRBJ1-4 | NA | NA | TRBV11-2 | CASSLRGAGANEKLFF | TGTGCCAGCAGCTTGCGGGGGGCAGGGGCTAATGAAAAACTGTTTTTT
TRBJ1-6 | TRBD1 | few | TRBV2 | CASSSNRGWNSPLHF | TGTGCCAGCAGCTCAAACAGGGGGTGGAATTCACCCCTCCACTTT
TRBJ2-3 | TRBD2 | NA | TRBV5-8 | CASSPSGGGPDTQYF | TGTGCCAGCAGTCCTAGCGGGGGGGGCCCAGATACGCAGTATTTT
TRBJ2-2 | TRBD2 | NA | TRBV30 | CAWIPVRGGTGELFF | TGTGCCTGGATTCCGGTCCGCGGGGGCACCGGGGAGCTGTTTTTT
TRBJ1-4 | NA | few | TRBV5-4 | CASTKAGRTNEKLFF | TGTGCCAGCACCAAGGCAGGTCGAACTAATGAAAAACTGTTTTTT
TRBJ2-1 | NA | NA | TRBV11-2 | CASSVRIGGTQSLNHEQFF | TGTGCCAGCAGCGTCCGGATAGGTGGGACTCAGAGTCTCAATCATGAGCAGTTCTTC
TRBJ2-2 | NA | NA | TRBV3-1/TRBV3-2 | CASSSRQLNTGELFF | TGTGCCAGCAGCTCTAGACAGCTCAACACCGGGGAGCTGTTTTTT
TRBJ2-3 | NA | NA | TRBV5-1 | CASSRTGYTDTQYF | TGCGCCAGCAGCCGTACAGGGTACACAGATACGCAGTATTTT
TRBJ2-6 | NA | NA | TRBV2 | CASRDSGANVLTF | TGTGCCAGCCGGGACTCTGGGGCCAACGTCCTGACTTTC
TRBJ1-4 | NA | NA | TRBV9 | CASSTQGEGEKLFF | TGTGCCAGCAGCACCCAAGGCGAAGGGGAAAAACTGTTTTTT
TRBJ1-5 | NA | NA | TRBV18 | CASSPEGGPEPQHF | TGTGCCAGCTCACCAGAGGGGGGCCCGGAGCCCCAGCATTTT
TRBJ2-7 | NA | once | TRBV5-6 | CASSTYYEQYF | TGTGCCAGCAGCACGTACTACGAGCAGTACTTC
TRBJ1-5 | NA | NA | TRBV5-1 | CASSLGGRDNQPQHF | TGCGCCAGCAGCTTGGGTGGGCGCGACAATCAGCCCCAGCATTTT
TRBJ2-7 | NA | NA | TRBV29-1 | CSVARAGPYEQYF | TGCAGCGTAGCTAGAGCGGGCCCCTACGAGCAGTACTTC
TRBJ1-2 | TRBD1 | NA | TRBV7-9 | CASSLGGQIYGYTF | TGTGCCAGCAGCTTAGGGGGACAGATCTATGGCTACACCTTC
TRBJ2-2 | TRBD1 | NA | TRBV24-1 | CATSVGTGNTGELFF | TGTGCCACCAGTGTCGGGACAGGGAACACCGGGGAGCTGTTTTTT
TRBJ2-5 | NA | NA | TRBV13 | CASSLGPETQYF | TGTGCCAGCAGCTTGGGGCCAGAGACCCAGTACTTC
TRBJ1-1 | NA | few | TRBV19 | CASSITPATEAFF | TGTGCCAGTAGTATAACTCCGGCAACCGAAGCTTTCTTT
TRBJ2-3 | NA | NA | TRBV19 | CASSINTPGTDTQYF | TGTGCCAGTAGTATCAACACCCCAGGCACAGATACGCAGTATTTT
TRBJ1-6 | NA | NA | TRBV5-1 | CASSLVEVTRLGTLHF | TGCGCCAGCAGCTTGGTAGAGGTTACTCGTTTAGGGACCCTCCACTTT
TRBJ1-1 | TRBD1 | NA | TRBV9 | CASSVSTGAEAFF | TGTGCCAGCAGCGTTTCGACAGGGGCTGAAGCTTTCTTT
TRBJ2-3 | NA | NA | TRBV11-1 | CASSFWGANTDTQYF | TGTGCCAGCAGCTTCTGGGGGGCGAACACAGATACGCAGTATTTT
TRBJ2-2 | NA | NA | TRBV7-9 | CASSSRGAELFF | TGTGCCAGCAGCTCCCGGGGGGCAGAGCTGTTTTTT
TRBJ2-1 | TRBD2 | few | TRBV19 | CASSIGGTYNEQFF | TGTGCCAGTAGTATCGGGGGGACCTACAATGAGCAGTTCTTC
TRBJ1-1 | NA | NA | TRBV7-6 | CASSLAGAPGTEAFF | TGTGCCAGCAGCTTGGCAGGGGCCCCGGGCACTGAAGCTTTCTTT
TRBJ1-2 | TRBD1 | few | TRBV19 | CASSMRTPGQAGYTF | TGTGCCAGTAGTATGCGAACACCGGGACAGGCTGGCTACACCTTC
TRBJ2-3 | NA | NA | TRBV2 | CAYLRGPATDTQYF | TGTGCCTACCTGCGGGGGCCCGCCACAGATACGCAGTATTTT
TRBJ1-5 | NA | NA | TRBV4-1 | CASSQEPGTNQPQHF | TGCGCCAGCAGCCAAGAACCGGGCACGAATCAGCCCCAGCATTTT
TRBJ2-7 | TRBD1 | NA | TRBV27 | CASSSGQGPFEQYF | TGTGCCAGCAGTTCGGGACAGGGGCCTTTCGAGCAGTACTTC
TRBJ1-1 | NA | NA | TRBV7-9 | CASSLANWWVGGNTEAFF | TGTGCCAGCAGCTTAGCTAACTGGTGGGTTGGAGGAAACACTGAAGCTTTCTTT
TRBJ2-5 | TRBD2 | NA | TRBV28 | CASSSGGGGPETQYF | TGTGCCAGCAGTTCTGGTGGCGGGGGGCCGGAGACCCAGTACTTC
TRBJ1-5 | NA | NA | TRBV18 | CASSPRGGRSNQPQHF | TGTGCCAGCTCACCACGAGGGGGTCGGAGCAATCAGCCCCAGCATTTT
TRBJ2-7 | TRBD1 | NA | TRBV19 | CASSPRTGAYEQYF | TGTGCCAGTAGTCCCCGGACAGGAGCCTACGAGCAGTACTTC
TRBJ1-2 | TRBD1 | NA | TRBV29-1 | CSVERGQGGYGYTF | TGCAGCGTAGAGAGAGGACAGGGGGGATATGGCTACACCTTC
TRBJ2-3 | TRBD2 | NA | TRBV13 | CASRTSGDPTDTQYF | TGTGCCAGCCGGACTAGCGGGGATCCCACAGATACGCAGTATTTT
TRBJ1-1 | NA | NA | TRBV30 | CAWSGGHTEAFF | TGTGCCTGGAGTGGGGGGCACACTGAAGCTTTCTTT
TRBJ1-1 | NA | once | TRBV6-5 | CASSSHSPNTEAFF | TGTGCCAGCAGTTCCCACAGCCCAAACACTGAAGCTTTCTTT